Listed below are T cell receptor beta chains from one sample, sequenced in a study of identical twins. TCRdb reanalysed the 5' RACE reads using MiXCR and keeps one entry per CDR3 protein. The repertoire includes roughly 350,000 distinct CDR3 sequences, approximately 8.7% of them detected once, and 7.5% to 9.5% sits in the top ten. The sequenced sample was naive T cells sorted from blood. The source of these receptors is a woman aged 45-59 years in good health. Each CDR3 is given with its conserved first and last residue. The order of the fields is clone size, D gene, V gene, CDR3 length, J gene, CDR3 DNA, CDR3 protein. A D gene is named only where the DNA matches it firmly. Only part of the rows carry a size: once, few, many, or a class if the clone is expanded.

few	-	TRBV6-2/TRBV6-3	13	TRBJ1-1	TGTGCCAGCAGAGGTTTTTCGAACACTGAAGCTTTCTTT	CASRGFSNTEAFF
-	-	TRBV5-5	12	TRBJ2-1	TGTGCCAGCAGCGCCCCGTACAATGAGCAGTTCTTC	CASSAPYNEQFF
-	-	TRBV3-1	15	TRBJ2-7	TGTGCCAGCAGCCAAAGAAGGGGAAGAAACTACGAGCAGTACTTC	CASSQRRGRNYEQYF
-	-	TRBV28	15	TRBJ2-4	TGTGCCAGCAGCCTGGGTGCCCAGGGATTGGGCATTCAGTACTTC	CASSLGAQGLGIQYF
many	TRBD2	TRBV25-1	15	TRBJ2-1	TGTGCCACCTCCCCCGGGGGGAACTCCTACAATGAGCAGTTCTTC	CATSPGGNSYNEQFF
few	TRBD1	TRBV6-5	14	TRBJ1-1	TGTGCCAGCAGGCGGACAGGGGCGAACACTGAAGCTTTCTTT	CASRRTGANTEAFF
many	-	TRBV3-1	14	TRBJ2-1	TGTGCCAGCAGCCAAGAACAGGTGATTAATGAGCAGTTCTTC	CASSQEQVINEQFF
few	TRBD2	TRBV29-1	18	TRBJ2-2	TGCAGCGTTGAAGATCCCAGACTAGCGGGAGGGAACACCGGGGAGCTGTTTTTT	CSVEDPRLAGGNTGELFF
-	-	TRBV12-3/TRBV12-4	15	TRBJ1-1	TGTGCCAGCAGTCCGATCCGGGACCGTAAAACTGAAGCTTTCTTT	CASSPIRDRKTEAFF
many	TRBD2	TRBV14	18	TRBJ2-1	TGTGCCAGCAGCCAGCGGGACATAGCGGGAGGGACATACAATGAGCAGTTCTTC	CASSQRDIAGGTYNEQFF
-	TRBD2	TRBV5-1	13	TRBJ2-1	TGCGCCAGCAGCTTGATAGCGGGGAATGAGCAGTTCTTC	CASSLIAGNEQFF
-	-	TRBV9	14	TRBJ1-1	TGTGCCAGCAGCGTAGGGAGTAGTAGCTCTGAAGCTTTCTTT	CASSVGSSSSEAFF
many	TRBD2	TRBV12-3/TRBV12-4	14	TRBJ2-7	TGTGCCAGCAAGACTAGCGGGAGGGCCCACGAGCAGTACTTC	CASKTSGRAHEQYF
many	TRBD1	TRBV3-1	18	TRBJ2-2	TGTGCCAGCAGCCAAAAAAGACAGGGGGTAGGGAACACCGGGGAGCTGTTTTTT	CASSQKRQGVGNTGELFF
-	-	TRBV5-1	14	TRBJ2-5	TGCGCCAGCAGTCGGAGCGGAGCCCAAGAGACCCAGTACTTC	CASSRSGAQETQYF
few	-	TRBV12-3/TRBV12-4	16	TRBJ2-3	TGTGCCAGCAGTTCAACCGCTGGACTAATCACGGGTACGCAGTATTTT	CASSSTAGLITGTQYF
many	TRBD2	TRBV28	13	TRBJ2-1	TGTGCCAGCAGTCTAGGACTAGTTCATGAGCAGTTCTTC	CASSLGLVHEQFF
-	TRBD2	TRBV4-1	14	TRBJ2-1	TGCGCCAGCAGCACCCGACTAGCGGGAGGTGAGCAGTTCTTC	CASSTRLAGGEQFF
-	TRBD1	TRBV27	13	TRBJ2-7	TGTGCCAGCGGATGGGGACAGCACTACGAGCAGTACTTC	CASGWGQHYEQYF
-	-	TRBV2	15	TRBJ1-2	TGTGCCAGCAGTATGAGCGCTGGGGCTAACTATGGCTACACCTTC	CASSMSAGANYGYTF
many	TRBD2	TRBV4-1	18	TRBJ2-7	TGCGCCAGCAGCCAACGGGTTACGAGCGGGAGGCCTTCCTACGAGCAGTACTTC	CASSQRVTSGRPSYEQYF
many	TRBD2	TRBV28	15	TRBJ2-5	TGTGCCAGCAGTTTGACTAGCGGGAGTGGGGAGACCCAGTACTTC	CASSLTSGSGETQYF
few	-	TRBV5-6	14	TRBJ1-6	TGTGCCAGCAGCTTTTTAGGAGGTGATTCACCCCTCCACTTT	CASSFLGGDSPLHF
many	-	TRBV12-3/TRBV12-4	11	TRBJ2-2	TGTGCCAGCCTGTCCGACGGGGAGCTGTTTTTT	CASLSDGELFF
many	-	TRBV15	13	TRBJ1-1	TGTGCCACCAGCAGAGTGTTTGACACTGAAGCTTTCTTT	CATSRVFDTEAFF
many	TRBD2	TRBV12-3/TRBV12-4	17	TRBJ2-7	TGTGCCAGCAGCGCGGTGGGGTTAGCGGGAGGGGGCTACGAGCAGTACTTC	CASSAVGLAGGGYEQYF
many	TRBD2	TRBV12-3/TRBV12-4	15	TRBJ2-1	TGTGCCAGCAGTTTTTCTAGCGGGAGAGTAAATGAGCAGTTCTTC	CASSFSSGRVNEQFF
few	-	TRBV10-2	16	TRBJ2-2	TGCGCCAGCAGTGAGTCTTCCGGCCCCGGTACCGGGGAGCTGTTTTTT	CASSESSGPGTGELFF
-	-	TRBV5-1	14	TRBJ2-3	TGCGCCAGCAGCGTCCGGGTTGGGGCAGATACGCAGTATTTT	CASSVRVGADTQYF
few	-	TRBV3-1	12	TRBJ2-5	TGTGCCAGCAGCCAAGATAGGGGGACCCAGTACTTC	CASSQDRGTQYF
few	-	TRBV6-4	14	TRBJ2-2	TGTGCCAGCAGAGGACATACGAACACCGGGGAGCTGTTTTTT	CASRGHTNTGELFF
-	-	TRBV20-1	11	TRBJ2-7	TGCAGTGCTAGGACCGGGTACGAGCAGTACTTC	CSARTGYEQYF
once	-	TRBV25-1	11	TRBJ2-3	TGTGCCAGCAGTCGGGGTCCTACGCAGTATTTT	CASSRGPTQYF
few	-	TRBV19	14	TRBJ1-5	TGTGCCAGTAGTGGGCTTGGACGGGATCAGCCCCAGCATTTT	CASSGLGRDQPQHF
-	-	TRBV5-8	17	TRBJ2-3	TGTGCCAGCTCTTCCCCTAATATAATTTGGGCCACAGATACGCAGTATTTT	CASSSPNIIWATDTQYF
few	-	TRBV3-1	14	TRBJ1-4	TGTGCCAGCAGCCAAGGGGGAGGTCGTGAAAAACTGTTTTTT	CASSQGGGREKLFF
many	-	TRBV12-3/TRBV12-4	11	TRBJ2-5	TGTGCCAGCAGTCCCCGAGAGACCCAGTACTTC	CASSPRETQYF
few	-	TRBV7-9	13	TRBJ2-3	TGTGCCAGCAGCTTGGTCCCATTCGATACGCAGTATTTT	CASSLVPFDTQYF
many	-	TRBV5-5	15	TRBJ2-4	TGTGCCAGCAGCCCCACCTGGGAGAGAGAAAACATTCAGTACTTC	CASSPTWERENIQYF
many	TRBD2	TRBV20-1	15	TRBJ2-1	TGCAGTGCTAGTAGGACTAGCGGGAACTACAATGAGCAGTTCTTC	CSASRTSGNYNEQFF
few	TRBD1	TRBV5-1	15	TRBJ2-1	TGCGCCAGCAGCTCCGGGACAGGACAATACAATGAGCAGTTCTTC	CASSSGTGQYNEQFF
many	TRBD2	TRBV9	16	TRBJ2-3	TGTGCCAGCAGCGTGGGTAGCGGGGGCAACACAGATACGCAGTATTTT	CASSVGSGGNTDTQYF
many	-	TRBV12-3/TRBV12-4	11	TRBJ2-2	TGTGCCAGCAGCAAGCCCAGGGAGCTGTTTTTT	CASSKPRELFF
-	-	TRBV20-1	12	TRBJ2-3	TGCAGTGCTCAGAAGGGGGTGGATACGCAGTATTTT	CSAQKGVDTQYF
-	-	TRBV24-1	17	TRBJ2-5	TGTGCCACCAGTGATTTAGAGGGAGGAGGATACCAAGAGACCCAGTACTTC	CATSDLEGGGYQETQYF
-	-	TRBV27	11	TRBJ1-2	TGTGCCAGCAGTTCAGGGAGTGGCTACACCTTC	CASSSGSGYTF
few	-	TRBV7-2	13	TRBJ1-2	TGTGCCAGCAGCGCTAGACAGAACTATGGCTACACCTTC	CASSARQNYGYTF
many	-	TRBV4-1	16	TRBJ2-7	TGCGCCAGCAGCCAAAAACCCCCCAGCGGTGAAAACGAGCAGTACTTC	CASSQKPPSGENEQYF
few	TRBD1	TRBV25-1	16	TRBJ2-2	TGTGCCAGCAGTGAATTAGTTCAGGGGGCTGCCGGGGAGCTGTTTTTT	CASSELVQGAAGELFF
few	TRBD2	TRBV20-1	14	TRBJ2-1	TGCAGTGCTATGAGACTAGCGGGAGGCAATGAGCAGTTCTTC	CSAMRLAGGNEQFF
-	-	TRBV19	13	TRBJ2-2	TGTGCCAGTAATGACTTGCGGTCCGGGGAGCTGTTTTTT	CASNDLRSGELFF
few	-	TRBV5-3	18	TRBJ1-5	TGTGCCAGAAGCTTGGAGCCGGGACAACCAATTTGGAATCAGCCCCAGCATTTT	CARSLEPGQPIWNQPQHF
-	-	TRBV5-5	13	TRBJ2-3	TGTGCCAGCACCGGCTCCGGGAGTGACACGCAGTATTTT	CASTGSGSDTQYF